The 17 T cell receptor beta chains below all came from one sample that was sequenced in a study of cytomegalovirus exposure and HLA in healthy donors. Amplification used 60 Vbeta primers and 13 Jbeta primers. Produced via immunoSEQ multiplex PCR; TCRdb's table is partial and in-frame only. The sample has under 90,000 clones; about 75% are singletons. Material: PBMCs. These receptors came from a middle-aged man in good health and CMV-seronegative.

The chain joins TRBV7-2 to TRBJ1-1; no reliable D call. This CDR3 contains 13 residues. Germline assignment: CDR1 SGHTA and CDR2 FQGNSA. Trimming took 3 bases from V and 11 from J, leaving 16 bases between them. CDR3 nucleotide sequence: TGTGCCAGCAGCTTTCGGCAGGCTGCCTTGGCTTTCTTT. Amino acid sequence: CASSFRQAALAFF.

For the CDR3, the DNA is TGTGCCAGCAGCCCCAGGGTGGCCGGGGAGCTGTTTTTT. Encoded protein: CASSPRVAGELFF. The genes are TRBV7-6 and TRBJ2-2, with a tentative D call TRBD1 (5 bases). V lost 5 bases and J 6 bases, leaving 10 bases between the germline ends. Germline loops: CDR1 SGHVS, CDR2 FNYEAQ. This CDR3 region has 13 residues.

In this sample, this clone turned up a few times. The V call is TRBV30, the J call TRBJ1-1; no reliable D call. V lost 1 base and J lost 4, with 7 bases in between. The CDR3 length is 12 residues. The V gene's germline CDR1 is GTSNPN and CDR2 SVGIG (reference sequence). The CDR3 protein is CAWSGGITEAFF. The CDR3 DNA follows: TGTGCCTGGAGTGGTGGCATCACTGAAGCTTTCTTT.

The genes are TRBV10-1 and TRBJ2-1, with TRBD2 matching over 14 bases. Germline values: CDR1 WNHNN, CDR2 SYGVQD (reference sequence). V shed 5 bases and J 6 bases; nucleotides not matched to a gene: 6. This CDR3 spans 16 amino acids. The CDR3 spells CASSPGLAGGSNEQFF. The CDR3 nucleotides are TGCGCCAGCAGTCCCGGACTAGCGGGAGGAAGCAATGAGCAGTTCTTC.

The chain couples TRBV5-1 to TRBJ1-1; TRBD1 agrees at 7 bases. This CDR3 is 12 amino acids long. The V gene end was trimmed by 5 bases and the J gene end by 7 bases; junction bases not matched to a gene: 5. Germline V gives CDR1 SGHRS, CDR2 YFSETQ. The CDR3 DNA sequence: TGCGCCAGCAGTTTAGGACAGGATGAAGCTTTCTTT. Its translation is CASSLGQDEAFF.

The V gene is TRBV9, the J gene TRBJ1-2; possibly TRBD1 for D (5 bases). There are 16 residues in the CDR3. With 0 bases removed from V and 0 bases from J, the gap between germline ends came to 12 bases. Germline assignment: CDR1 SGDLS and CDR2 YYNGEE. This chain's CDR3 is CASSVEGASPNYGYTF. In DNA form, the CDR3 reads TGTGCCAGCAGCGTAGAAGGGGCCAGTCCTAACTATGGCTACACCTTC.

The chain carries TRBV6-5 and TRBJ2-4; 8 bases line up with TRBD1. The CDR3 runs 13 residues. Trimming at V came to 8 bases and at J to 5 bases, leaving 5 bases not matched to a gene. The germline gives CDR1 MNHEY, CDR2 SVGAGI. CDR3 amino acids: CASAGQGQNIQYF. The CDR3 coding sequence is TGTGCCAGCGCCGGACAGGGCCAAAACATTCAGTACTTC.

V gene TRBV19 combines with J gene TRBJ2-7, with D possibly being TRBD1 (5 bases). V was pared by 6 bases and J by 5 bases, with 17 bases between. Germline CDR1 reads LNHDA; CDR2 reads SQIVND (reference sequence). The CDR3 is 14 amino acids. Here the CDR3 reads CASRLQTASDEQYF. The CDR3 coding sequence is TGTGCCAGTAGATTACAGACAGCATCCGACGAGCAGTACTTC.

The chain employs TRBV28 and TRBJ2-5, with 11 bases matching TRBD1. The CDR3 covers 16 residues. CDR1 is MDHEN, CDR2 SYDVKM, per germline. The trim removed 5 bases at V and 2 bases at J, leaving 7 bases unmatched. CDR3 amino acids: CASSTPGQGEQETQYF. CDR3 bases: TGTGCCAGCAGTACTCCGGGACAGGGGGAACAAGAGACCCAGTACTTC. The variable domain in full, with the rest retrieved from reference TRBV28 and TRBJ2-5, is DVKVTQSSRYLVKRTGEKVFLECVQDMDHENMFWYRQDPGLGLRLIYFSYDVKMKEKGDIPEGYSVSREKKERFSLILESASTNQTSMYLCASSTPGQGEQETQYFGPGTRLLVL.

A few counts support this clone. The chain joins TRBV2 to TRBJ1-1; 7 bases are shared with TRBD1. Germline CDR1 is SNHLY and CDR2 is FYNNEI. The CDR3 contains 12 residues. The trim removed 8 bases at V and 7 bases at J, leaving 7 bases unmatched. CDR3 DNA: TGTGCCAGCCTTCCTGGGGACAGTGAAGCTTTCTTT. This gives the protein CASLPGDSEAFF.

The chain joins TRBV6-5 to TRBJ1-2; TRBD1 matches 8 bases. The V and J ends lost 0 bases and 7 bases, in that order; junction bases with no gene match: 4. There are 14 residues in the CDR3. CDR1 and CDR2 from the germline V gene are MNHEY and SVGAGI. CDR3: CASSYSGQGGGYTF. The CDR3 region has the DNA TGTGCCAGCAGTTACTCCGGACAGGGTGGTGGCTACACCTTC.

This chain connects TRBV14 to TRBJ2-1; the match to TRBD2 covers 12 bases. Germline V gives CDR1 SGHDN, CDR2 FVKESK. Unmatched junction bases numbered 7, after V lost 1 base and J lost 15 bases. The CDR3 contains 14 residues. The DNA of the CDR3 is TGTGCCAGCAGCCAAGTTCTAGCGGGGGGGCGATGGTTCTTC. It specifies CASSQVLAGGRWFF.

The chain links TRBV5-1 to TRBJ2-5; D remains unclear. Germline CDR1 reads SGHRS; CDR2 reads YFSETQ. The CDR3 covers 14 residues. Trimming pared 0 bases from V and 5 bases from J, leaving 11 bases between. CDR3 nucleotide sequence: TGCGCCAGCAGCTTGGCAAGGAGTCGGGAGACCCAGTACTTC. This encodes CASSLARSRETQYF.

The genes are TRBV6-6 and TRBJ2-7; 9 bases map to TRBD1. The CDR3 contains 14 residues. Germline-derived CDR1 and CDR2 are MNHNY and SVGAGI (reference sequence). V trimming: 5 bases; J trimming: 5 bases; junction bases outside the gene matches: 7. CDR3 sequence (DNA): TGTGCCAGCAGTACAGACAGGGGGAGCCACGAGCAGTACTTC. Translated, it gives CASSTDRGSHEQYF.

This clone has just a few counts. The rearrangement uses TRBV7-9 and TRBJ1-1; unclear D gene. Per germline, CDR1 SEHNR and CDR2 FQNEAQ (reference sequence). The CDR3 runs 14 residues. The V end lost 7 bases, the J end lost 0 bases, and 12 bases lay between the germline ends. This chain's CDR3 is CASTRWEVNTEAFF. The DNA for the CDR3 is TGTGCCAGCACCAGGTGGGAGGTGAACACTGAAGCTTTCTTT. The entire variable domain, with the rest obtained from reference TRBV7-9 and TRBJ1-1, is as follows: DTGVSQNPRHKITKRGQNVTFRCDPISEHNRLYWYRQTLGQGPEFLTYFQNEAQLEKSRLLSDRFSAERPKGSFSTLEIQRTEQGDSAMYLCASTRWEVNTEAFFGQGTRLTVV.

CDR3 region: CASSLRLAGNTGELFF. CDR3 in DNA: TGCGCCAGCAGCCTGCGGCTAGCGGGGAACACCGGGGAGCTGTTTTTT. The rearrangement joins TRBV4-1 to TRBJ2-2; TRBD2 matches at 8 bases. The CDR3 has 16 amino acids. Losses at the gene ends were 4 bases for V and 1 base for J; bases not matched to a gene: 5. CDR1 and CDR2 from the germline V gene are MGHRA and YSYEKL.

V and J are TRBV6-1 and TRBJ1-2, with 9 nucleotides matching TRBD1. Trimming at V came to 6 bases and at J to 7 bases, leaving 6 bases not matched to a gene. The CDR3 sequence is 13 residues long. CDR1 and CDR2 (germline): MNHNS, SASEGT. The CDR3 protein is CASRGQGIVGYTF. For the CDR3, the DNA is TGTGCCAGCAGGGGACAGGGTATAGTTGGCTACACCTTC.